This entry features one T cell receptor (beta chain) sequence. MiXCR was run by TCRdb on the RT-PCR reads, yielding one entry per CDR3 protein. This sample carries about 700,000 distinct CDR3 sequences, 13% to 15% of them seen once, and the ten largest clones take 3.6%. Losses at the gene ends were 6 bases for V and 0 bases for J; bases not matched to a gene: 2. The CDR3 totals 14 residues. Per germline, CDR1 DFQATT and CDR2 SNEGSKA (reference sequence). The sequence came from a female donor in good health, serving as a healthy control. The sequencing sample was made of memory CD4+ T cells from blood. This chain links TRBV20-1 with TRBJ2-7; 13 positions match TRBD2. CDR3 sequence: CSARTSGGSYEQYF. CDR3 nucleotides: TGCAGTGCCCGGACTAGCGGGGGCTCCTACGAGCAGTACTTC.